One T cell receptor (beta chain) is described in this entry. Its matching antigen is unknown. This sample is part of a study of post-analysis software for immune sequencing data. Points from the study as a whole: Included in a set of a handful of TRBV segments more frequent in patients than controls were TRBV5-6, TRBV5-1 and TRBV20-1. Samples made in the same batch grouped tightly together by F measure. For normalized Chao1 diversity, multiple sclerosis patients scored significantly lower than controls did.

The CDR3 length is 14 residues. CDR1 is SGHRS, CDR2 YFSETQ, per germline. Trimming pared 5 bases from V and 5 bases from J, leaving 14 bases between. Prepared TCR beta cDNA libraries contained unique molecular identifiers. One entry per CDR3 protein results from TCRdb running MiXCR on the PCR reads. The repertoire holds some 800,000 distinct CDR3 sequences, with 46% as singletons. Sequencing input: blood. This TCR was recovered from a girl aged 5 to 17 with multiple sclerosis. This chain links TRBV5-1 with TRBJ2-1; D call uncertain. CDR3 sequence (DNA): TGCGCCAGCAGGGAGTTTGCGTATAACAATGAGCAGTTCTTC. Translated, it gives CASREFAYNNEQFF.